This is a list of T cell receptor beta chains from one sample in a study of identical twins. One entry per CDR3 protein, called by TCRdb with MiXCR from the 5' RACE reads. The repertoire consists of 230,000 or so distinct CDR3 sequences, with 6.5% to 9.5% occurring once and the leading ten covering roughly 3.1%. The data were also submitted as part of a second study, on yellow fever vaccine responses in identical twins.

The sample taken for sequencing was CD8+ T cells sorted from blood. These receptors all come from a woman younger than 30 in good health. CDR3s include the opening cysteine and the closing phenylalanine or tryptophan. D genes are given only for firm matches. Clone size is stated in some rows and not others, as once, few, many or a class when expanded.

D	size	V	J	DNA	CDR3
TRBD1	-	TRBV27	TRBJ1-2	TGTGCCAGCAGTTCAAGGACAGGGGGGTCTAACTATGGCTACACCTTC	CASSSRTGGSNYGYTF
TRBD2	many	TRBV5-1	TRBJ2-1	TGCGCCAGCAGCTTGGAGGCCACTAGCGGGTTCTACAATGAGCAGTTCTTC	CASSLEATSGFYNEQFF
TRBD2	few	TRBV28	TRBJ2-5	TGTGCCAGCAGTTCCGGTAGCGGGGGGCTACAAGAGACCCAGTACTTC	CASSSGSGGLQETQYF
TRBD2	few	TRBV20-1	TRBJ2-5	TGCAGTGCTAGACTCCCGGGACTAGCGGGAGGAGTGGAGACCCAGTACTTC	CSARLPGLAGGVETQYF
-	-	TRBV7-9	TRBJ2-7	TGTGCCAGCATCAGTTCCGCCTACGAGCAGTACTTC	CASISSAYEQYF
-	few	TRBV4-3	TRBJ2-1	TGCGCCAGCAGCCAAGACAGGGGAGTAAGTGAGCAGTTCTTC	CASSQDRGVSEQFF
-	many	TRBV7-3	TRBJ2-3	TGTGCCAGCAGCTTAATATCCGGGGATACGCAGTATTTT	CASSLISGDTQYF
TRBD1	few	TRBV24-1	TRBJ1-1	TGTGCCACCAGGGGGACAGGGAACACTGAAGCTTTCTTT	CATRGTGNTEAFF
-	many	TRBV2	TRBJ1-2	TGTGCCAGCAGTGAAGAACAGGGTGATGGCTACACCTTC	CASSEEQGDGYTF
TRBD1	few	TRBV4-2	TRBJ1-6	TGTGCCAGCAGCGGACAGGGCTCGAAAAATTCACCCCTCCACTTT	CASSGQGSKNSPLHF
TRBD1	-	TRBV24-1	TRBJ1-5	TGTGCCACCAGTGCCAAGGACAGGGGAAACAATCAGCCCCAGCATTTT	CATSAKDRGNNQPQHF
TRBD2	few	TRBV6-2/TRBV6-3	TRBJ2-1	TGTGCCAGCAGTACGGGACTAGTCATCTATGAGCAGTTCTTC	CASSTGLVIYEQFF
-	few	TRBV12-3/TRBV12-4	TRBJ2-3	TGTGCCAGCAGTTTAGAGGCGGGGTCCCCCCCCGATACGCAGTATTTT	CASSLEAGSPPDTQYF
TRBD1	few	TRBV25-1	TRBJ2-1	TGTGCCAGCAGTCCGGACAGGGGGCCCAATGAGCAGTTCTTC	CASSPDRGPNEQFF
-	few	TRBV14	TRBJ2-5	TGTGCCAGCAGCCGACCGGGTGACCGATGGGGGACCCAGTACTTC	CASSRPGDRWGTQYF
TRBD2	few	TRBV6-5	TRBJ2-7	TGTGCCAGCAGTTACTGGGGTCTAGCGGGGGGAGAATACGAGCAGTACTTC	CASSYWGLAGGEYEQYF
-	many	TRBV3-1	TRBJ2-1	TGTGCCAGCAGCCAAGATTTACCGATCAATGAGCAGTTCTTC	CASSQDLPINEQFF
TRBD2	once	TRBV28	TRBJ2-1	TGTGCCAGCACCAACCCGGGTCGCCGTAGCGGGGGGGCCTACAATGAGCAGTTCTTC	CASTNPGRRSGGAYNEQFF
TRBD2	-	TRBV5-1	TRBJ2-1	TGCGCCAGCAGCTTGGGTGCGGGAGGGCCCACGGATGAGCAGTTCTTC	CASSLGAGGPTDEQFF
TRBD1	many	TRBV12-3/TRBV12-4	TRBJ2-1	TGTGCCAGCAGTGAACAGGGGTATGAGCAGTTCTTC	CASSEQGYEQFF
TRBD1	-	TRBV7-9	TRBJ2-7	TGTGCCAGCGTGGCAGGGGGAACCTACGAGCAGTACTTC	CASVAGGTYEQYF
-	many	TRBV29-1	TRBJ2-7	TGCAGCGTCGGGTCGGGCGGCGAGCAGTACTTC	CSVGSGGEQYF
-	-	TRBV20-1	TRBJ2-4	TGCAGTGCTAGGTCTAACATTCAGTACTTC	CSARSNIQYF